Included here is one T cell receptor (beta chain) sequence, with context. This specimen belongs to a study of blood T cell repertoires in COVID-19. Study-level background: Specimens from acute and convalescent COVID-19 originated in the United States, Italy and Spain. PBMCs, B-cell-depleted T cells, or T cells were the source of the cDNA or gDNA that made up the material.

In the study's own analysis: Scientists estimated how many nucleated cells there were by amplifying reference gene primers. The repertoire was sequenced with immunoSEQ multiplex PCR; TCRdb's copy has only in-frame clones and lacks some. D and trimming were read from the DNA, whereas the V and J calls and clone size are those reported in that table. The table records around 40,000 clones, about 82% of them present only once. The V end was cut by 0 bases, the J end by 7 bases, with 7 bases between. Germline CDR1 reads MNHEY; CDR2 reads SVGEGT. CDR3 size: 13 residues. V and J are TRBV6-2 or TRBV6-3 and TRBJ2-1; D is uncertain. This TCR was sampled from an elderly man with active or convalescent COVID-19. Input material: peripheral blood. The CDR3 nucleotides are TGTGCCAGCAGTTACTCGCGCCTAAATGAGCAGTTCTTC. Encoded protein: CASSYSRLNEQFF.